The rows below give T cell receptor beta chains drawn from one sample of a study of blood T cell repertoires in COVID-19. Sequencing used immunoSEQ multiplex PCR; TCRdb keeps in-frame clones, though not all of them. This table has about 250,000 clones, about four fifths appearing once. Material for sequencing was peripheral blood. Source of these receptors: a man at least 80 years old with acute or convalescent COVID-19. The CDR3 runs from the conserved cysteine through the conserved F or W. The D gene is left open where the match is weak. Clone size is shown for a subset of rows, as once, few, many or a class of expanded clone.

v_call,j_call,clone_size,d_call,cdr3_aa,cdr3_nt
TRBV24-1,TRBJ2-7,-,TRBD1,CATSESGQGRHEQYF,TGTGCCACCAGTGAATCTGGACAGGGGCGCCACGAGCAGTACTTC
TRBV10-3,TRBJ2-7,-,TRBD1,CAISVGGQGAFPYEQYF,TGTGCCATCAGTGTGGGGGGACAGGGGGCGTTTCCCTACGAGCAGTACTTC
TRBV6-2/TRBV6-3,TRBJ1-1,once,TRBD1,CASSSYRGKNTEAFF,TGTGCCAGCAGTTCCTACAGGGGGAAGAACACTGAAGCTTTCTTT
TRBV5-5,TRBJ2-7,-,-,CASSLVLYEQYF,TGTGCCAGCAGCTTGGTCCTCTACGAGCAGTACTTC
TRBV18,TRBJ1-5,-,-,CASTAGINQPQHF,TGTGCCAGCACGGCAGGGATCAATCAGCCCCAGCATTTT
TRBV7-9,TRBJ2-2,-,-,CASSSTGGLTGELFF,TGTGCCAGCAGCTCAACCGGGGGACTCACCGGGGAGCTGTTTTTT
TRBV7-9,TRBJ2-7,many,TRBD1,CASSLMGQGADYEQYF,TGTGCCAGCAGCCTAATGGGACAGGGGGCCGACTACGAGCAGTACTTC
TRBV6-6,TRBJ1-2,few,TRBD1,CASSYRPQGDYGYTF,TGTGCCAGCAGTTACCGCCCCCAGGGGGACTATGGCTACACCTTC
TRBV9,TRBJ2-1,-,-,CASSTGPSYNEQFF,TGTGCCAGCAGCACAGGTCCCTCCTACAATGAGCAGTTCTTC
TRBV3-1/TRBV3-2,TRBJ1-1,-,-,CASSPSLATEAFF,TGTGCCAGCAGCCCCTCCCTAGCCACTGAAGCTTTCTTT
TRBV6-1,TRBJ1-5,-,TRBD1,CASGRQGFQPQHF,TGTGCCAGCGGCCGACAGGGGTTTCAGCCCCAGCATTTT
TRBV11-1,TRBJ1-1,-,-,CASSSKGGTEAFF,TGTGCCAGCAGCTCAAAAGGAGGGACTGAAGCTTTCTTT
TRBV3-1/TRBV3-2,TRBJ1-5,few,-,CASSQDSSHFSNQPQHF,TGTGCCAGCAGCCAAGATAGTAGTCATTTTAGCAATCAGCCCCAGCATTTT
TRBV18,TRBJ2-7,-,TRBD1,CASSPRDSSYEQYF,TGTGCCAGCTCACCCCGGGACAGCTCCTACGAGCAGTACTTC
TRBV7-2,TRBJ1-3,-,TRBD1,CASSLSGTGGRDTIYF,TGTGCCAGCAGCTTATCCGGGACAGGGGGGAGGGACACCATATATTTT
TRBV10-1,TRBJ1-1,-,-,CASSEYRNTEAFF,TGCGCCAGCAGTGAGTACAGGAACACTGAAGCTTTCTTT
TRBV7-2,TRBJ2-7,-,TRBD2,CASSLEGSGRAHSYEQYF,TGTGCCAGCAGCTTAGAGGGTAGCGGGAGGGCCCACTCCTACGAGCAGTACTTC
TRBV27,TRBJ1-5,once,-,CASSLRTGNQPQHF,TGTGCCAGCAGTTTACGGACAGGCAATCAGCCCCAGCATTTT
TRBV7-9,TRBJ1-2,-,TRBD1,CASSPRQGFNYGYTF,TGTGCCAGCAGCCCCCGACAGGGATTTAACTATGGCTACACCTTC
TRBV7-2,TRBJ2-3,few,-,CASSLDDRPPDTQYF,TGTGCCAGCAGCTTAGATGACAGGCCGCCGGATACGCAGTATTTT
TRBV6-5,TRBJ1-2,-,TRBD1,CASSYSRTGEVRGYTF,TGTGCCAGCAGTTACTCCAGAACAGGGGAGGTGCGAGGCTACACCTTC
TRBV5-6,TRBJ2-7,once,TRBD1,CASSLSHRGSYEQYF,TGTGCCAGCAGCTTGAGTCACAGGGGATCCTACGAGCAGTACTTC
TRBV25-1,TRBJ1-5,-,-,CASGEGNQPQHF,TGTGCCAGCGGGGAGGGCAATCAGCCCCAGCATTTT
TRBV19,TRBJ1-5,-,TRBD1,CASRTGVPNQPQHF,TGTGCCAGTAGAACAGGGGTCCCTAATCAGCCCCAGCATTTT
TRBV7-9,TRBJ2-7,few,-,CASSLGPSRQYF,TGTGCCAGCAGCTTAGGTCCTAGTCGGCAGTACTTC
TRBV5-4,TRBJ2-7,-,TRBD1,CASSLNGRGYEQYF,TGTGCCAGCAGCTTGAACGGCAGGGGGTACGAGCAGTACTTC
TRBV3-1/TRBV3-2,TRBJ2-1,-,-,CASSRGLGLSPNNEQFF,TGTGCCAGCAGCCGGGGGCTAGGCCTTAGTCCCAACAATGAGCAGTTCTTC
TRBV2,TRBJ2-1,few,-,CASRGIRGAWNEQFF,TGTGCCAGCAGGGGAATACGGGGAGCGTGGAATGAGCAGTTCTTC
TRBV6-1,TRBJ2-3,-,TRBD2,CASSEFGTSGFTDTQYF,TGTGCCAGCAGTGAATTCGGGACTAGCGGGTTCACAGATACGCAGTATTTT
TRBV18,TRBJ1-4,once,-,CASSPPSSTGNEKLFF,TGTGCCAGCTCACCACCAAGTAGCACGGGAAATGAAAAACTGTTTTTT
TRBV7-2,TRBJ2-1,-,TRBD2,CASSPWDYSNEQFF,TGTGCCAGCAGCCCCTGGGACTATTCCAATGAGCAGTTCTTC
TRBV19,TRBJ1-2,-,TRBD1,CASRLDRAANYGYTF,TGTGCCAGTAGACTAGACAGGGCCGCTAACTATGGCTACACCTTC
TRBV5-1,TRBJ2-3,-,-,CASSLASPDTQYF,TGCGCCAGCAGCTTGGCGAGTCCAGATACGCAGTATTTT
TRBV10-2,TRBJ1-2,-,-,CASMRDNYGYTF,TGCGCCAGCATGCGGGATAACTATGGCTACACCTTC
TRBV24-1,TRBJ1-5,few,-,CATSYANSNQPQHF,TGTGCCACCAGTTACGCTAATAGCAATCAGCCCCAGCATTTT
TRBV12-3/TRBV12-4,TRBJ1-2,-,-,CASSSRGYGYTF,TGTGCCAGCAGTTCACGAGGGTATGGCTACACCTTC
TRBV7-9,TRBJ1-1,-,-,CASSPFGGTRNTEAFF,TGTGCCAGCAGCCCGTTTGGTGGAACTAGGAACACTGAAGCTTTCTTT
TRBV3-1/TRBV3-2,TRBJ1-6,-,-,CASSQPPGGMSPLHF,TGTGCCAGCAGCCAACCCCCGGGAGGGATGTCACCCCTCCACTTT
TRBV9,TRBJ2-3,once,TRBD2,CASSAGGPGTDTQYF,TGTGCCAGCAGCGCGGGGGGGCCGGGCACAGATACGCAGTATTTT
TRBV2,TRBJ1-4,-,-,CASSVGGSTNEKLFF,TGTGCCAGCAGTGTCGGCGGATCAACTAATGAAAAACTGTTTTTT
TRBV18,TRBJ1-1,-,-,CASSLNPQGPGTEAFF,TGTGCCAGCTCACTTAACCCCCAGGGCCCCGGAACTGAAGCTTTCTTT
TRBV6-5,TRBJ1-2,-,TRBD1,CASSYSRQGTNYGYTF,TGTGCCAGCAGTTACTCGAGACAGGGTACTAACTATGGCTACACCTTC
TRBV5-5,TRBJ2-1,-,TRBD1,CASSSGTGWGNEQFF,TGTGCCAGCAGCTCCGGGACAGGGTGGGGAAATGAGCAGTTCTTC
TRBV5-1,TRBJ2-1,-,-,CASSVGGETYNEQFF,TGCGCCAGCAGCGTGGGGGGCGAAACCTACAATGAGCAGTTCTTC
TRBV11-1,TRBJ2-3,-,-,CASSLESLLNTQYF,TGTGCCAGCAGCTTAGAGAGTCTGCTCAATACGCAGTATTTT
TRBV28,TRBJ1-1,-,-,CAIRLNTEAFF,TGTGCCATTCGTTTAAACACTGAAGCTTTCTTT
TRBV2,TRBJ1-5,-,-,CASSVGNQPQHF,TGTGCCAGCAGTGTCGGCAATCAGCCCCAGCATTTT
TRBV19,TRBJ2-1,-,TRBD1,CASTPGQGNEQFF,TGTGCCAGTACCCCGGGACAGGGCAATGAGCAGTTCTTC
TRBV19,TRBJ1-2,-,TRBD1,CASSWGQNYGYTF,TGTGCCAGTAGTTGGGGACAGAACTATGGCTACACCTTC
TRBV6-1,TRBJ2-1,-,-,CASSEVAGMLTEQFF,TGTGCCAGCAGTGAAGTGGCGGGGATGCTGACGGAGCAGTTCTTC
TRBV5-1,TRBJ2-7,-,TRBD1,CASSWGPGGAYEQYF,TGCGCCAGCAGTTGGGGACCAGGGGGTGCCTACGAGCAGTACTTC
TRBV2,TRBJ2-5,-,-,CASSKTGRGFHGETQYF,TGTGCCAGCAGTAAAACAGGGAGGGGGTTTCATGGAGAGACCCAGTACTTC
TRBV5-6,TRBJ1-2,-,TRBD1,CASSSPTGRIYGYTF,TGTGCCAGCAGCTCGCCGACAGGGCGGATCTATGGCTACACCTTC
TRBV7-9,TRBJ2-3,-,-,CASTQRVSTTDTQYF,TGTGCCAGCACCCAACGGGTTTCGACCACAGATACGCAGTATTTT
TRBV30,TRBJ1-1,-,-,CAWSGDPTGNTEAFF,TGTGCCTGGAGTGGCGACCCAACAGGGAATACTGAAGCTTTCTTT
TRBV5-4,TRBJ1-2,-,-,CASSFRQGGPGGYTF,TGTGCCAGCAGCTTTCGCCAGGGAGGGCCGGGAGGCTACACCTTC
TRBV10-3,TRBJ1-5,few,-,CATHMGAGDSSNQPQHF,TGTGCCACCCACATGGGCGCGGGTGATTCTAGCAATCAGCCCCAGCATTTT